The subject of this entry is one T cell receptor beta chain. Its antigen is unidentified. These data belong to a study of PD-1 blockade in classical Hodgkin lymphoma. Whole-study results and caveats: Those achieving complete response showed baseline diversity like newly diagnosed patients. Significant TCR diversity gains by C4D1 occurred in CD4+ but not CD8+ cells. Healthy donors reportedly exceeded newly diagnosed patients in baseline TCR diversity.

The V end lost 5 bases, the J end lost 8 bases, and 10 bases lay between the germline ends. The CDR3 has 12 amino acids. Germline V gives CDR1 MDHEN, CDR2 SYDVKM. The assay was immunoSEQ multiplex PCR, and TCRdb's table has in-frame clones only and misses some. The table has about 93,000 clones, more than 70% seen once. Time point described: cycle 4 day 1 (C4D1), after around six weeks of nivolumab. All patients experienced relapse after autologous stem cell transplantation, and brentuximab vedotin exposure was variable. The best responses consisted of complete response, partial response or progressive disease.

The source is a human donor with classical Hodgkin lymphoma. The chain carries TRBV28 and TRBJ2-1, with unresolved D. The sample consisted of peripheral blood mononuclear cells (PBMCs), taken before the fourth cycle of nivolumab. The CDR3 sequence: CASSGNVDEQFF. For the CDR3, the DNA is TGTGCCAGCAGTGGGAATGTTGATGAGCAGTTCTTC.